The 28 T cell receptor beta chains below come from one sample, sequenced in a study of shared clonotypes between healthy human individuals. Selected positively for CCR7 and CD45RO-negative, naive CD8 cells excluded terminally differentiated effector memory CD45RA+ cells. Here immunoSEQ multiplex PCR was the method, and the copy in TCRdb shows in-frame clones only, minus some. This table has roughly 2,000,000 clones, around 95% appearing once. The sequenced material came from naive CD8+ T cells from PBMCs. The source of these receptors is a man between 18 and 29 years old in good health. Some clones in this sample may be carry-over from other donors' samples.

This clone was detected once. This CDR3 is also generated by other DNA sequences in the sample. The chain has TRBV29-1 and TRBJ2-7; D possibly corresponds to TRBD1 (6 bases). V lost 6 bases, J lost 2 bases, and 8 bases lay in between. The CDR3 loop spans 11 amino acids. Per the germline V gene, CDR1 is SQVTM and CDR2 is ANQGSEA. CDR3 loop: CSVEGAYEQYF. CDR3 nucleotide sequence: TGCAGCGTCGAGGGGGCCTACGAGCAGTACTTC.

The chain recombines TRBV11-3 with TRBJ2-7; 10 positions agree with TRBD1. With V trimmed by 5 bases and J by 0 bases, 4 bases remained unmatched. This CDR3 has 15 residues. Germline V gives CDR1 SGHNT, CDR2 YENEEA. The CDR3 nucleotides are TGTGCCAGCAGCCCCGGACAGGGGGGCTCCTACGAGCAGTACTTC. It encodes CASSPGQGGSYEQYF.

The chain carries TRBV13 and TRBJ2-7, with 11 bases identical to TRBD2. V lost 3 bases, J lost 3 bases, and 7 bases stayed unmatched. The germline CDR1 and CDR2 sequences are PRHDT and FYEKMQ (reference sequence). The CDR3 runs 16 residues. The CDR3 nucleotides read TGTGCCAGCAGCTTCAGTCTAGCGGGAGGAAACTACGAGCAGTACTTC. It translates to CASSFSLAGGNYEQYF.

The chain has TRBV7-9 and TRBJ1-1; the D gene is possibly TRBD1 (5 bases). This CDR3 spans 16 amino acids. The germline gives CDR1 SEHNR, CDR2 FQNEAQ (reference sequence). Trimming took off 1 base at V and 10 bases at J, with 22 bases between the two ends. The CDR3 sequence is CASSLGVRRDDYVAFF. The CDR3 bases are TGTGCCAGCAGCTTAGGCGTCCGCAGGGATGACTACGTAGCTTTCTTT.

In regard to this clone: At one end, the junction sequence differs from germline, possibly due to a read error. V usage is TRBV6-1 and J usage is TRBJ2-7, with 12 bases lining up with TRBD1. The germline CDR1 and CDR2 sequences are MNHNS and SASEGT. This CDR3 spans 15 amino acids. DNA for the CDR3: TGTGCCAGCAGCTCCCGGGGGACAGGGGGCTACGAGCAGCACTTC. The encoded protein is CASSSRGTGGYEQHF.

This clone was recorded only once. V gene TRBV7-9 combines with J gene TRBJ2-1, with D perhaps TRBD1 or TRBD2 (5 bases each). Germline CDR1 SEHNR, CDR2 FQNEAQ (reference sequence). Trimming cost V 3 bases and J 8 bases, with 8 bases left between them. This CDR3 is 12 amino acids long. This CDR3 is CASSFGGDEQFF. CDR3 in DNA: TGTGCCAGCAGCTTTGGGGGTGATGAGCAGTTCTTC.

The V call is TRBV5-6, the J call TRBJ2-7; 10 nucleotides line up with TRBD2. This CDR3 has 17 amino acids. The trim removed 4 bases at V and 4 bases at J, leaving 14 bases unmatched. Germline values: CDR1 SGHDT, CDR2 YYEEEE. CDR3 DNA: TGTGCCAGCAGCCCGTCTTTCGGACTAGCGGTAAAGTACGAGCAGTACTTC. It is translated as CASSPSFGLAVKYEQYF. The full variable domain, rest sourced from reference TRBV5-6 and TRBJ2-7, is DAGVTQSPTHLIKTRGQQVTLRCSPKSGHDTVSWYQQALGQGPQFIFQYYEEEERQRGNFPDRFSGHQFPNYSSELNVNALLLGDSALYLCASSPSFGLAVKYEQYFGPGTRLTVT.

The chain recombines TRBV28 with TRBJ1-2; D call uncertain. The CDR3 loop spans 13 amino acids. Trimming removed 5 bases from V and 2 bases from J, with 9 bases in between. Germline V CDR1 and CDR2: MDHEN, SYDVKM. CDR3 DNA: TGTGCCAGCAGTGAGGGTTCCAACTATGGCTACACCTTC. This codes for CASSEGSNYGYTF.

This rearrangement joins TRBV30 to TRBJ2-7; 9 bases map to TRBD1. CDR3 length: 16 residues. Germline V CDR1 and CDR2: GTSNPN, SVGIG (reference sequence). Losses at the gene ends were 3 bases for V and 5 bases for J; bases not matched to a gene: 14. The CDR3, as DNA: TGTGCCTGGAGGGGGCTTATGGGACAGGGAATCCACGAGCAGTACTTC. Translation: CAWRGLMGQGIHEQYF.

The chain combines TRBV6-1 with TRBJ1-5; 10 bases map to TRBD1. The CDR3 has 14 residues. V lost 6 bases and J lost 5; bases outside the gene matches: 4. Germline V lookup: CDR1 MNHNS, CDR2 SASEGT. This CDR3 reads CASRTGTGDQPQHF. The CDR3 DNA sequence: TGTGCCAGCAGAACCGGGACAGGGGATCAGCCCCAGCATTTT.

This chain links TRBV6-5 with TRBJ1-1; D gene unclear. Germline V gene data show CDR1 as MNHEY and CDR2 as SVGAGI. The V end was cut by 0 bases, the J end by 0 bases, with 8 bases between. This CDR3 is 15 amino acids long. CDR3 coding DNA: TGTGCCAGCAGTTACTCGGAAGAATTGAACACTGAAGCTTTCTTT. Its translation is CASSYSEELNTEAFF.

The rearrangement uses TRBV6-1 and TRBJ1-4, with TRBD1 identical over 9 bases. Germline V gene sequence: CDR1 MNHNS, CDR2 SASEGT. CDR3 length: 18 residues. V was pared by 4 bases and J by 7 bases, with 16 bases of the junction left unmatched. The CDR3 loop reads CASSASGTGTLIVEKLFF. CDR3 bases: TGTGCCAGCAGTGCTTCCGGGACAGGGACTTTAATAGTTGAAAAACTGTTTTTT.

The chain recombines TRBV29-1 with TRBJ2-7, with 9 bases that match TRBD2. The CDR3 is 13 amino acids. V shed 3 bases and J 6 bases; nucleotides not matched to a gene: 6. The V gene's germline CDR1 is SQVTM and CDR2 ANQGSEA. The CDR3 bases are TGCAGCGTTGAGGCGGGAGGGCCGGGCGAGCAGTACTTC. Its translation is CSVEAGGPGEQYF.

This clone was picked up one time. The rearrangement links TRBV6-5 to TRBJ2-7; 8 bases map to TRBD2. The ends lost 2 bases at V and 3 bases at J; junction bases unmatched: 9. CDR1 is MNHEY, CDR2 SVGAGI, per germline. The CDR3 sequence is 16 residues long. CDR3 in DNA: TGTGCCAGCAGTTACCGGGGGGTAGCGGGAATCTACGAGCAGTACTTC. This gives the protein CASSYRGVAGIYEQYF.

The rearrangement uses TRBV7-3 and TRBJ2-7; 9 bases align to TRBD1. V was clipped by 3 bases and J by 3 bases; unmatched bases: 3. CDR1 and CDR2 (germline): SGHTA, FQGTGA. CDR3 length: 14 amino acids. The CDR3 is CASSLGQGFYEQYF. As DNA, the CDR3 is TGTGCCAGCAGCTTGGGACAGGGCTTCTACGAGCAGTACTTC.

The sample holds one count of this clone. Other DNA sequences from this sample encode an identical CDR3 as well. The rearrangement joins TRBV15 to TRBJ2-1; 9 bases map to TRBD2. The trim removed 3 bases at V and 4 bases at J, leaving 4 bases unmatched. The V gene's germline CDR1 is LNHNV and CDR2 YYDKDF (reference sequence). CDR3 length: 15 amino acids. The CDR3 nucleotides are TGTGCCACCAGCAGGACTAGCGGACTTTACAATGAGCAGTTCTTC. As protein: CATSRTSGLYNEQFF.

The rearrangement joins TRBV19 to TRBJ2-1, with D maybe TRBD1 (5 bases). Germline-derived CDR1 and CDR2 are LNHDA and SQIVND (reference sequence). Trimming left V 5 bases short and J 8 bases short, with 19 bases between. CDR3 length: 15 amino acids. The CDR3 region is CASSLGAGFLDEQFF. CDR3 DNA sequence: TGTGCCAGTAGTCTAGGGGCAGGATTTTTGGATGAGCAGTTCTTC.

CDR3 residues: CASTAGTGAYEQYF. CDR3 DNA: TGTGCCAGTACCGCCGGGACAGGGGCCTACGAGCAGTACTTC. The rearrangement links TRBV19 to TRBJ2-7, with 10 bases fitting TRBD1. V shed 7 bases and J 2 bases; nucleotides not matched to a gene: 5. The germline V gene has CDR1 LNHDA and CDR2 SQIVND (reference sequence). The CDR3 contains 14 residues. The variable domain in full, with the rest retrieved from reference TRBV19 and TRBJ2-7, is DGGITQSPKYLFRKEGQNVTLSCEQNLNHDAMYWYRQDPGQGLRLIYYSQIVNDFQKGDIAEGYSVSREKKESFPLTVTSAQKNPTAFYLCASTAGTGAYEQYFGPGTRLTVT.

The rearrangement links TRBV7-3 to TRBJ2-7; no firm D call. The CDR3 sequence is 14 residues long. Germline CDR1 is SGHTA and CDR2 is FQGTGA. Trimming shortened V by 2 bases and J by 3 bases, and 11 bases separated the two germline ends. The DNA of the CDR3 is TGTGCCAGCAGCTTATTTGCTAGTGGCTACGAGCAGTACTTC. Its protein product is CASSLFASGYEQYF.

In this sample, this clone turned up once. The J gene is TRBJ2-3, the V gene TRBV9; D not resolved. Trimming cost V 1 base and J 3 bases, with 15 bases left between them. The germline gives CDR1 SGDLS, CDR2 YYNGEE. CDR3 length: 16 amino acids. CDR3 residues: CASSVSAVRRTDTQYF. CDR3 coding DNA: TGTGCCAGCAGCGTATCCGCCGTGAGGCGGACAGATACGCAGTATTTT.

The J gene is TRBJ2-1, the V gene TRBV7-9; 8 bases fit TRBD2. This CDR3 comprises 16 residues. Germline loops: CDR1 SEHNR, CDR2 FQNEAQ (reference sequence). The trim removed 1 base at V and 6 bases at J, leaving 8 bases unmatched. CDR3 loop: CASSLERLAGFNEQFF. The CDR3 bases are TGTGCCAGCAGCTTAGAGCGTCTAGCGGGCTTCAATGAGCAGTTCTTC.

J is TRBJ2-7 and V is TRBV15; D is possibly TRBD1 (5 bases). Germline CDR1 is LNHNV and CDR2 is YYDKDF (reference sequence). The CDR3 runs 14 residues. V lost 1 base to trimming and J lost 3 bases, with 10 bases between them. The CDR3 bases are TGTGCCACCAGCAGAGCAAGGGGTAACTACGAGCAGTACTTC. Its translation: CATSRARGNYEQYF.

The gene calls are TRBV18 and TRBJ2-7; D is unclear. V lost 6 bases and J lost 4, with 16 bases in between. Germline CDR1 KGHSH, CDR2 LQKENI. The CDR3 contains 14 residues. The CDR3: CASSSEWSVYEQYF. In nucleotides, the CDR3 is TGTGCCAGCTCCTCCGAGTGGAGCGTGTACGAGCAGTACTTC.

The chain employs TRBV5-4 and TRBJ2-1, with 7 bases that match TRBD1. Germline V CDR1 and CDR2: SGHNT, YYREEE (reference sequence). The CDR3 is 14 amino acids. The ends lost 4 bases at V and 3 bases at J; junction bases unmatched: 4. The CDR3 DNA reads as TGTGCCAGCAGCAGAGGGGGCGGCTACAATGAGCAGTTCTTC. Translated: CASSRGGGYNEQFF.

The sample holds one count of this clone. V gene TRBV12-5 combines with J gene TRBJ2-7, with TRBD2 matching 8 bases. The CDR3 sequence is 14 residues long. The ends lost 7 bases at V and 6 bases at J; junction bases unmatched: 11. CDR1 and CDR2 from the germline V gene are LGHNT and FRNRAP. DNA for the CDR3: TGTGCTAGTGCACCGGGACTAGTTAACGGCGAGCAGTACTTC. Translating gives CASAPGLVNGEQYF.

The rearrangement uses TRBV5-5 and TRBJ2-7, with 10 bases identical to TRBD1. Losses at the gene ends were 0 bases for V and 3 bases for J; bases not matched to a gene: 3. The CDR3 runs 15 residues. From germline, CDR1 is SGHKS and CDR2 YYEKEE (reference sequence). The CDR3 region is CASSLVTGGLYEQYF. The CDR3 nucleotides read TGTGCCAGCAGCTTGGTGACAGGGGGCCTCTACGAGCAGTACTTC. Drawing the rest from reference TRBV5-5 and TRBJ2-7, the complete variable domain is DAGVTQSPTHLIKTRGQQVTLRCSPISGHKSVSWYQQVLGQGPQFIFQYYEKEERGRGNFPDRFSARQFPNYSSELNVNALLLGDSALYLCASSLVTGGLYEQYFGPGTRLTVT.

This chain links TRBV6-1 with TRBJ1-5; D call uncertain. There are 14 residues in the CDR3. V was shortened by 11 bases and J by 0 bases, with 14 bases between the two germline ends. CDR1 MNHNS and CDR2 SASEGT come from the germline V gene. The DNA of the CDR3 is TGTGCCTCGACGACGGGAGATAGCAATCAGCCCCAGCATTTT. Translation: CASTTGDSNQPQHF.

The V gene is TRBV7-8, the J gene TRBJ1-2; 9 nucleotides line up with TRBD1. The CDR3 has 15 residues. V was clipped by 4 bases and J by 2 bases; unmatched bases: 5. Germline V gene sequence: CDR1 SGHVS, CDR2 FQNEAQ. The CDR3 sequence is CASSSRDRANYGYTF. DNA for the CDR3: TGTGCCAGCAGCTCGCGGGACAGGGCGAACTATGGCTACACCTTC.